This T cell receptor (beta chain) was observed in a study of blood T cell repertoires in COVID-19. Study-wide context: COVID-19 samples from acute and convalescent phases originated in the United States, Italy and Spain. PBMCs, B-cell-depleted T cells, or T cells were the source of the cDNA or gDNA that made up the material.

A Seattle source enrolled patients during active infection and followed them longitudinally. The ends were cut back, 0 bases at V and 5 bases at J, with 5 bases in the middle. CDR1 SGDLS and CDR2 YYNGEE come from the germline V gene. The CDR3 consists of 12 residues. Original processing notes: Researchers report that nucleated cell counts were estimated from reference gene primer amplification. The protocol was immunoSEQ multiplex PCR, while the TCRdb copy is restricted to in-frame clones and leaves out a portion. The V and J calls and clone size are taken from that table; D and trimming were inferred from the DNA. The sample lists 150,000 to 200,000 clones, approximately 93% seen once, with just under 2% in the top ten.

The receptor was isolated from a woman aged 55 to 70 with COVID-19, enrolled during active disease. The rearrangement uses TRBV9 and TRBJ2-5, with D possibly TRBD1 on 5 matching bases. Sequencing was done on a sample of peripheral blood. CDR3 region: CASSVGGETQYF. The DNA of the CDR3 is TGTGCCAGCAGCGTAGGGGGCGAGACCCAGTACTTC. The full variable domain, rest sourced from reference TRBV9 and TRBJ2-5, is DSGVTQTPKHLITATGQRVTLRCSPRSGDLSVYWYQQSLDQGLQFLIQYYNGEERAKGNILERFSAQQFPDLHSELNLSSLELGDSALYFCASSVGGETQYFGPGTRLLVL.